One and the same sample provided the 17 T cell receptor beta chains below, sequenced in a study of shared clonotypes between healthy human individuals. Clones were read by immunoSEQ multiplex PCR, and TCRdb kept only the in-frame ones, dropping some. The sample includes some 580,000 clones, approximately 97% of them seen just once. Sequenced input: naive CD4+ T cells sorted from blood. Sample subset: CD45RA+ positively selected. These receptors all come from a woman in her twenties or thirties in good health.

This rearrangement joins TRBV29-1 to TRBJ1-2; D is perhaps TRBD1 (5 bases). V lost 7 bases, J lost 8 bases, and 14 bases lay in between. Germline V lookup: CDR1 SQVTM, CDR2 ANQGSEA. The CDR3 is 11 amino acids. This CDR3 reads CSALQGLGYTF. CDR3 DNA: TGCAGCGCGTTGCAGGGCTTGGGCTACACCTTC.

This chain connects TRBV10-1 to TRBJ2-7, with TRBD2 matching 7 bases. V was clipped by 2 bases and J by 4 bases; unmatched bases: 8. Looked up from germline, CDR1 is WNHNN and CDR2 is SYGVQD (reference sequence). The CDR3 is 15 amino acids. The CDR3 spells CASSENTGLPYEQYF. CDR3 DNA sequence: TGCGCCAGCAGTGAGAACACGGGACTACCATACGAGCAGTACTTC.

The chain joins TRBV28 to TRBJ2-7, with a tentative D call TRBD2 (6 bases). CDR3 length equals 15 residues. V lost 5 bases and J lost 0, with 14 bases in between. CDR1 is MDHEN and CDR2 is SYDVKM in the germline V gene. CDR3 loop: CASSTIADSSYEQYF. CDR3 in DNA: TGTGCCAGCAGTACGATAGCGGATAGCTCCTACGAGCAGTACTTC.

V gene TRBV28 combines with J gene TRBJ2-1; D is perhaps TRBD1 (5 bases). The CDR3 consists of 16 residues. V gave up 8 bases and J gave up 4 bases, with 21 bases separating them. Germline V CDR1 and CDR2: MDHEN, SYDVKM. The CDR3 region is CASPPSRGIGYNEQFF. In nucleotides, the CDR3 is TGTGCCAGCCCCCCCAGTAGGGGAATTGGGTACAATGAGCAGTTCTTC. Complete variable domain (other parts from reference TRBV28 and TRBJ2-1): DVKVTQSSRYLVKRTGEKVFLECVQDMDHENMFWYRQDPGLGLRLIYFSYDVKMKEKGDIPEGYSVSREKKERFSLILESASTNQTSMYLCASPPSRGIGYNEQFFGPGTRLTVL.

The CDR3 is CASSSSPYEQYF. The DNA for the CDR3 is TGTGCCAGCAGTTCCTCCCCCTACGAGCAGTACTTC. The chain carries TRBV27 and TRBJ2-7; D ambiguous. This CDR3 comprises 12 residues. The V gene's germline CDR1 is MNHEY and CDR2 SMNVEV (reference sequence). V was clipped by 4 bases and J by 2 bases, with 6 bases between them.

The V call is TRBV28, the J call TRBJ2-5, with D perhaps matching TRBD1 (5 bases). The J call is uncertain, as TRBJ2-7 better fits the DNA end. The CDR3 covers 13 residues. Germline V gene sequence: CDR1 MDHEN, CDR2 SYDVKM. The CDR3 region has the DNA TGTGCCAGCAGACAAGGGGTCTCCTACGAGCAGTACTTC. Translating it yields CASRQGVSYEQYF.

V usage is TRBV28 and J usage is TRBJ2-7, with 7 bases identical to TRBD2. The junction had 8 bases not matched to a gene; V was cut back by 3 bases and J by 0 bases. Germline CDR1 MDHEN, CDR2 SYDVKM. The CDR3 is 16 amino acids. CDR3 DNA sequence: TGTGCCAGCAGTTTTTTTAGGCTAGCGGACTCCTACGAGCAGTACTTC. It specifies CASSFFRLADSYEQYF.

The chain recombines TRBV9 with TRBJ1-2; the match to TRBD1 covers 8 bases. Germline CDR1 reads SGDLS; CDR2 reads YYNGEE. V shed 4 bases, J shed 3 bases, and the junction held 8 bases outside the gene matches. This CDR3 has 15 amino acids. DNA for the CDR3: TGTGCCAGCAGCCGATCACAGGGGGTTGACTATGGCTACACCTTC. Protein sequence: CASSRSQGVDYGYTF.

The chain combines TRBV27 with TRBJ1-1, with D unclear. The CDR3 is 17 residues long. Trimming left V 5 bases short and J 5 bases short, with 24 bases between. Germline CDR1 MNHEY, CDR2 SMNVEV (reference sequence). The CDR3, as DNA: TGTGCCAGCAGTCCTCGACACCCCTTGGTAACTAAGACTGAAGCTTTCTTT. The encoded protein is CASSPRHPLVTKTEAFF.

The chain links TRBV7-9 to TRBJ1-1, with D unresolved. This CDR3 is built from 13 residues. From germline, CDR1 is SEHNR and CDR2 FQNEAQ (reference sequence). Between the trimmed V and J ends, which lost 3 bases and 0 bases, there was a span of 5 bases. The CDR3 protein is CASSFALNTEAFF. Here the CDR3 DNA reads TGTGCCAGCAGCTTTGCGTTGAACACTGAAGCTTTCTTT.

The genes are TRBV27 and TRBJ2-1, with TRBD2 as a possible D gene (5 bases). Germline CDR1 MNHEY, CDR2 SMNVEV (reference sequence). Trimming cost V 4 bases and J 1 base, with 17 bases left between them. The CDR3 is 17 amino acids. In nucleotides, the CDR3 is TGTGCCAGCAGTTCTGGCGTCGGGGTTGGGTCCTACAATGAGCAGTTCTTC. Translation gives CASSSGVGVGSYNEQFF.

The chain combines TRBV28 with TRBJ2-3; D may be TRBD2 (7 bases). There are 14 residues in the CDR3. V shed 7 bases and J shed 7 bases, with 18 bases lying between them. Germline V gene sequence: CDR1 MDHEN, CDR2 SYDVKM. CDR3 amino acids: CASNAGAIWYTQYF. Written as DNA, the CDR3 is TGTGCCAGCAACGCGGGGGCAATATGGTATACGCAGTATTTT.

The V and J genes are TRBV5-4 and TRBJ2-5, with 7 bases matching TRBD2. The J call may be wrong; the DNA end is better matched by TRBJ2-7. Germline assignment: CDR1 SGHNT and CDR2 YYREEE (reference sequence). The CDR3 runs to 14 residues. The CDR3 region is CASRRERDVYEQYF. CDR3 coding DNA: TGTGCCAGCCGACGAGAGCGGGACGTATACGAGCAGTACTTC.

The rearrangement links TRBV6-1 to TRBJ2-7, with D possibly TRBD2 on 6 matching bases. Germline CDR1 and CDR2: MNHNS and SASEGT. This CDR3 has 13 residues. Trimming shortened V by 3 bases and J by 6 bases, and 12 bases separated the two germline ends. The DNA for the CDR3 is TGTGCCAGCAGTGATCAGCGGGCCCTCGAGCAGTACTTC. Protein sequence: CASSDQRALEQYF.

The rearrangement joins TRBV27 to TRBJ2-1; TRBD1 agrees at 8 bases. Trimming at V came to 7 bases and at J to 9 bases, leaving 8 bases not matched to a gene. Germline assignment: CDR1 MNHEY and CDR2 SMNVEV (reference sequence). The CDR3 length is 13 residues. The CDR3 bases are TGTGCCAGCACCTACGGGACAGGAGGTGAGCAGTTCTTC. Protein product: CASTYGTGGEQFF.

The chain recombines TRBV7-9 with TRBJ2-2; D gene uncertain. CDR3 length: 15 residues. V lost 4 bases, J lost 5 bases, and 14 bases lay in between. Per germline, CDR1 SEHNR and CDR2 FQNEAQ (reference sequence). The CDR3 sequence: CASSSDGRSTGELFF. The CDR3 nucleotides read TGTGCCAGCAGCTCGGACGGCCGGAGTACCGGGGAGCTGTTTTTT.

The V gene is TRBV11-3, the J gene TRBJ2-2; D not certain. V gave up 1 base and J gave up 4 bases, with 4 bases separating them. This CDR3 is 13 amino acids long. Germline CDR1 reads SGHNT; CDR2 reads YENEEA. As DNA, the CDR3 is TGTGCCAGCAGCTTAGTGAGCACCGGGGAGCTGTTTTTT. Its protein product is CASSLVSTGELFF.